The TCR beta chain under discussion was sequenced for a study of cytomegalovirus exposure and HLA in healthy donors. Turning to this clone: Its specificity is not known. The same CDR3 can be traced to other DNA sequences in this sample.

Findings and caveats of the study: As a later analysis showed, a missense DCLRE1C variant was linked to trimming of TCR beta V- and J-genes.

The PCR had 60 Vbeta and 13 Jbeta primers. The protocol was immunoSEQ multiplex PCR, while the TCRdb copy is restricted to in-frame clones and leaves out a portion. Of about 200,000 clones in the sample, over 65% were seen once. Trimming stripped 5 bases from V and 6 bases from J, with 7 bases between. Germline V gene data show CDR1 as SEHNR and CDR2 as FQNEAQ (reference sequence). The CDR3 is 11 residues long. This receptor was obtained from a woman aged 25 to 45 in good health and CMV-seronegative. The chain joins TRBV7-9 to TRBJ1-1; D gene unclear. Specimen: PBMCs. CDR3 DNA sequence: TGTGCCAGCAGCAGAGACTCTGAAGCTTTCTTT. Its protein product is CASSRDSEAFF.